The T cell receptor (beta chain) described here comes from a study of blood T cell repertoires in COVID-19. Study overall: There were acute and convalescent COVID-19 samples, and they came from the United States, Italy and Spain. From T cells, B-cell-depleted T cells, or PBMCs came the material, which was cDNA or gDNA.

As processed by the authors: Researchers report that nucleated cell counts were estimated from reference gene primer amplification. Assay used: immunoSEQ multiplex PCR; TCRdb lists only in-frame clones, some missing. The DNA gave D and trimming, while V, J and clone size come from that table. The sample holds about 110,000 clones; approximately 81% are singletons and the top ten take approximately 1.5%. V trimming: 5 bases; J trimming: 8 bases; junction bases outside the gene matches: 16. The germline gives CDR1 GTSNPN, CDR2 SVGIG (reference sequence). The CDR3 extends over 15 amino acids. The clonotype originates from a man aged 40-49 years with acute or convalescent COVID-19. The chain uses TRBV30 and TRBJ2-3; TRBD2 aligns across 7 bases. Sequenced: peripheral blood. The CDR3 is CAWGAGRANGGTQYF. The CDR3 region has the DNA TGTGCCTGGGGGGCTGGGAGGGCCAACGGGGGTACGCAGTATTTT.